This T cell receptor (beta chain) was identified during a study of immune heterogeneity within non-small cell lung tumors. Bulk tumor genomic DNA, roughly 660 ng per sample, was used as template. Taken during surgery, several biopsies per primary tumor were spaced as far apart as possible within the tumor mass. Patients went through curative surgery, and their non-small cell lung cancer was untreated and newly diagnosed. CDR3 of TCR beta was amplified by multiplex PCR that used 32 V and 13 J primers. TCRdb used MiXCR to reprocess the multiplex PCR reads, holding one entry per CDR3 protein. The data show about 2,700 distinct CDR3 sequences, approximately 51% seen once. Trimming removed 5 bases from V and 0 bases from J, with 11 bases in between. The V gene's germline CDR1 is SNHLY and CDR2 FYNNEI. This CDR3 contains 15 residues.

The rearrangement links TRBV2 to TRBJ1-5; D is undetermined. This receptor was obtained from a man aged 65 to 85 with non-small cell lung cancer. The sample comprised lung tumor tissue. The DNA for the CDR3 is TGTGCCAGCAGTCCAGACGGTCATAGCAATCAGCCCCAGCATTTT. Protein sequence: CASSPDGHSNQPQHF.